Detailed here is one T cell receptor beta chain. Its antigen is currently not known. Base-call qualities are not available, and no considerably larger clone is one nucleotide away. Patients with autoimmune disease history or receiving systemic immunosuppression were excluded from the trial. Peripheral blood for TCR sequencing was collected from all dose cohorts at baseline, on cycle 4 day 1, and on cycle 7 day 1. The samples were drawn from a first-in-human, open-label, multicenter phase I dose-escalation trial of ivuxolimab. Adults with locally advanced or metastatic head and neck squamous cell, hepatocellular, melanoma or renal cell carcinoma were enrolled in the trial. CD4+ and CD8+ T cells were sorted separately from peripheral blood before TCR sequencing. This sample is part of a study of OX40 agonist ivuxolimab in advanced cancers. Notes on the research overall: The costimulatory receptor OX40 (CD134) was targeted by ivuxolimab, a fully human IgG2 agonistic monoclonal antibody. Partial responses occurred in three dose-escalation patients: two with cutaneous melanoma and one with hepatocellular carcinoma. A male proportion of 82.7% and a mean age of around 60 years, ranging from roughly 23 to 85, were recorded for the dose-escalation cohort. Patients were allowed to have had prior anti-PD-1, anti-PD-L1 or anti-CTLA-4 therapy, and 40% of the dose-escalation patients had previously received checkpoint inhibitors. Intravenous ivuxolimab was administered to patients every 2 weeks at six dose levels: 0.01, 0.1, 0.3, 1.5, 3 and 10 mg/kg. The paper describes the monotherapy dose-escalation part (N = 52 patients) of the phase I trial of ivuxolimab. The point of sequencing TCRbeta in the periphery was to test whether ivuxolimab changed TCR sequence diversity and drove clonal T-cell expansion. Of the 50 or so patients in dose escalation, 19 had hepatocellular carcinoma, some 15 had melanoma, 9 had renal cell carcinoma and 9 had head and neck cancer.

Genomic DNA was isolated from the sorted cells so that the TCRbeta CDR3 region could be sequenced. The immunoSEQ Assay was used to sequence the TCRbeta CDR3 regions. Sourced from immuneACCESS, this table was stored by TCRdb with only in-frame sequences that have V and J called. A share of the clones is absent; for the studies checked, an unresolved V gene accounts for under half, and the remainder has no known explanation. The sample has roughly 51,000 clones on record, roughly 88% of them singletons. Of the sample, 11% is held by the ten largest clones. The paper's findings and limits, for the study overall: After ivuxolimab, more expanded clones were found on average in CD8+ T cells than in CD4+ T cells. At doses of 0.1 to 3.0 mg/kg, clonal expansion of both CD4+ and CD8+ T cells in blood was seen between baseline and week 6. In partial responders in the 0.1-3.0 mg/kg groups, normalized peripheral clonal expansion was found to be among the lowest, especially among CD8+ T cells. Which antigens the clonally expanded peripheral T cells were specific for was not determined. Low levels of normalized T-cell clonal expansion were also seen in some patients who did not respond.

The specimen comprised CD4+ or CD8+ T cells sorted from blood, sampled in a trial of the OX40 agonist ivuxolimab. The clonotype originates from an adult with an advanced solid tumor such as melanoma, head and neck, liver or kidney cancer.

The CDR3 region has the sequence CASSQGQGNTIYF. In nucleotides, the sequence is TGCGCCAGCAGTCAGGGGCAAGGAAACACCATATATTTT. Here the chain combines TRBV5-1 and TRBJ1-3; the D segment could be TRBD1, given 6 matching bases. Trimming takes 5 bases from V and 4 bases from J, and the germline ends sit 10 bases apart. CDR1 and CDR2 (SGHRS, YFSETQ) derive from the germline V gene. From the cysteine up to the phenylalanine, the CDR3 has a length of 13 residues. The DNA shown is the 39-base CDR3, in frame from base 1.